This paragraph reports one T cell receptor beta chain. Germline CDR1 and CDR2: SNHLY and FYNNEI. The CDR3 sequence is 17 residues long. V gave up 1 base and J gave up 3 bases; unmatched junction bases: 11. Some clones are missing from TCRdb's copy, which holds only in-frame ones; the method was immunoSEQ multiplex PCR. The sample includes 95,000 to 150,000 clones, 80% to 90% seen only once; the top ten take 30%. The data stem from a study of blood T cell repertoires in COVID-19. This clonotype originated in a woman aged 70-85 years with acute or convalescent COVID-19. Sample: peripheral blood. V usage is TRBV2 and J usage is TRBJ1-2, with TRBD1 identical over 7 bases. CDR3 protein: CASSEGTGLPPHYGYTF. CDR3 bases: TGTGCCAGCAGTGAAGGGACAGGACTCCCTCCACACTATGGCTACACCTTC.